A selection of T cell receptor beta chains follows, all from one sample in a study of response to subunit inactivated influenza vaccine. One entry per CDR3 protein, called by TCRdb with MiXCR from the RT-PCR reads. The table has some 500,000 distinct CDR3 sequences, 25% seen once. Sequencing was performed on CD4+ T cells sorted from PBMCs, taken about 5 days after vaccination. All receptors derive from a man aged 50 to 59 who received an inactivated influenza vaccine. Both conserved end residues are part of each CDR3. A D gene is named only where the DNA matches it firmly. Only part of the rows carry a size: once, few, many, or a class if the clone is expanded.

d_call clone_size j_call v_call cdr3_nt cdr3_aa
TRBD2 few TRBJ2-1 TRBV20-1 TGCAGTGCCACTAGCGGCCGGGGGAATGAGCAGTTCTTC CSATSGRGNEQFF
. . TRBJ2-5 TRBV29-1 TGCAGCGTTGATCTGGGCAGGGCTCTCGAGACCCAGTACTTC CSVDLGRALETQYF
. few TRBJ2-7 TRBV12-3/TRBV12-4 TGTGCCAGCAGTTTACGGAAGAGCTCCTACGAGCAGTACTTC CASSLRKSSYEQYF
TRBD1 . TRBJ1-5 TRBV6-2/TRBV6-3 TGTGCCAGCAGTTTGCCGGGACAGGGGGATCAGCCCCAGCATTTT CASSLPGQGDQPQHF
. . TRBJ2-1 TRBV7-6 TGTGCCAGCAGCTTAGAGTCGGCCGGGTCCTACAATGAGCAGTTCTTC CASSLESAGSYNEQFF
TRBD2 few TRBJ2-5 TRBV20-1 TGCAGTGCTAGACCTAGCGGGGGATTGGAGACCCAGTACTTC CSARPSGGLETQYF
. . TRBJ2-7 TRBV20-1 TGCAGTGCTACCCGTCGTGGGAACGAGCAGTACTTC CSATRRGNEQYF
. . TRBJ2-3 TRBV29-1 TGCAGCGTTGAGGCTAGGGGAACAGATACGCAGTATTTT CSVEARGTDTQYF
. many TRBJ2-3 TRBV5-1 TGCGCCAGCAGCTTCTTAGTTGGAGATACGCAGTATTTT CASSFLVGDTQYF
TRBD2 . TRBJ2-5 TRBV7-2 TGTGCCAGCAGCTCTCGAACTAGCGACTGGGGGGAGACCCAGTACTTC CASSSRTSDWGETQYF
TRBD2 . TRBJ2-3 TRBV4-3 TGCGCCAGCAGCCAAGTGGGCGGGGGGGCCACAGATACGCAGTATTTT CASSQVGGGATDTQYF
. few TRBJ2-7 TRBV6-1 TGTGCCAGCACCTCTGTAGGGAGGATCGGGAACGAGCAGTACTTC CASTSVGRIGNEQYF
. . TRBJ2-7 TRBV18 TGTGCCAGCTCACCGGGAAGTGTATACGAGCAGTACTTC CASSPGSVYEQYF
. . TRBJ2-2 TRBV7-2 TGTGCCAGCAGCTCCCTGGGGGGAGGCACCGGGGAGCTGTTTTTT CASSSLGGGTGELFF
TRBD1 few TRBJ2-7 TRBV7-2 TGTGCCAGCACCCTAGTGGGACAGCAGTCCTACGAGCAGTACTTC CASTLVGQQSYEQYF
TRBD1 few TRBJ1-1 TRBV6-1 TGTGCCAGCGGACAGGGTCGAACTGAAGCTTTCTTT CASGQGRTEAFF
TRBD1 . TRBJ2-2 TRBV5-1 TGCGCCAGCAGCAGAGGACAGGGTGGGAACACCGGGGAGCTGTTTTTT CASSRGQGGNTGELFF
. few TRBJ2-1 TRBV18 TGTGCCAGCTCACCACCGGGTAGTAGCAAGGAGCAGTTCTTC CASSPPGSSKEQFF
TRBD2 few TRBJ2-3 TRBV9 TGTGCCAGCAGCGCGGGACTAGCGATAGATACGCAGTATTTT CASSAGLAIDTQYF
. . TRBJ2-3 TRBV12-3/TRBV12-4 TGTGCCAGCAGTTTTCTCGCGGTTAGCACAGATACGCAGTATTTT CASSFLAVSTDTQYF
TRBD2 few TRBJ2-5 TRBV5-1 TGTGCCAGCAGCGGGACCAGCCAAGAGACCCAGTACTTC CASSGTSQETQYF
. . TRBJ2-7 TRBV7-9 TGTGCCAGCAGCTTAGGACGGGCGGGACATACGTACGAGCAGTACTTC CASSLGRAGHTYEQYF
. . TRBJ2-7 TRBV7-9 TGTGCCAGCAGCTTAGCGTCGCGAGCCGAGCAGTACTTC CASSLASRAEQYF
TRBD1 . TRBJ1-2 TRBV6-5 TGTGCCAGCATTTCCACCGGGACAGGGGGCGCCAACTATGGCTACACCTTC CASISTGTGGANYGYTF
. once TRBJ2-7 TRBV3-1 TGTGCCAGCAGCCAAGTTTTGGCGATTTTCTCCTCCTACGAGCAGTACTTC CASSQVLAIFSSYEQYF
. few TRBJ2-1 TRBV3-1 TGTGCCAGCAGCCAAGGAGGGCAGGACAATGAGCAGTTCTTC CASSQGGQDNEQFF
. . TRBJ2-3 TRBV15 TGTGCCACCAGCAGAGATTGGGCAGATACGCAGTATTTT CATSRDWADTQYF
TRBD2 few TRBJ2-3 TRBV15 TGTGCCACAAGGACTAGCGGGGCCACAGATACGCAGTATTTT CATRTSGATDTQYF
. . TRBJ2-3 TRBV5-1 TGCGCCAGCACCCCCCGCCCAGGGGAAGATACGCAGTATTTT CASTPRPGEDTQYF
. . TRBJ2-7 TRBV20-1 TGCAGTGCTCGGGACGGTAAAACCTACGAGCAGTACTTC CSARDGKTYEQYF
. . TRBJ2-1 TRBV12-3/TRBV12-4 TGTGCCAGCAGACTAGATATTTACAATGAGCAGTTCTTC CASRLDIYNEQFF
TRBD2 few TRBJ2-3 TRBV20-1 TGCAGTGCTAGAGGCCTAGCGGGGGCCTCCTTGCAGTATTTT CSARGLAGASLQYF
. few TRBJ2-3 TRBV29-1 TGCAGCGTTGAGGGCCGGGCGGCAGATACGCAGTATTTT CSVEGRAADTQYF
. few TRBJ1-2 TRBV12-3/TRBV12-4 TGTGCCAGCAGCTCGGGCGGGGGATCCTATGGCTACACCTTC CASSSGGGSYGYTF
TRBD1 . TRBJ2-7 TRBV20-1 TGCAGTGCTAGATCTCTGAGGGGACAGGCGACCTACGAGCAGTACTTC CSARSLRGQATYEQYF
. . TRBJ2-2 TRBV20-1 TGCAGTGCTAGGCCGGGGGGCCGGTCCGGGGAGCTGTTTTTT CSARPGGRSGELFF
. few TRBJ1-5 TRBV10-2 TGCGCCAGCGGGACACCATATAGCAATCAGCCCCAGCATTTT CASGTPYSNQPQHF
. . TRBJ2-3 TRBV5-1 TGCGCCAGCAGCGCATTGAATAGTGGAGATACGCAGTATTTT CASSALNSGDTQYF
. many TRBJ1-5 TRBV12-3/TRBV12-4 TGTGCCAGCAGTCGGACGGATAGCAATCAGCCCCAGCATTTT CASSRTDSNQPQHF
. . TRBJ2-2 TRBV24-1 TGTGCCACCAGTCAGTTCACCGGGGAGCTGTTTTTT CATSQFTGELFF
. few TRBJ2-3 TRBV20-1 TGCAGTGCTAGAGCCAATCGGAGGGGAGTCGGCACAGATACGCAGTATTTT CSARANRRGVGTDTQYF
. few TRBJ2-2 TRBV29-1 TGCAGCGTCCGGTCGGGACCGGGGGTCGGGGAGCTGTTTTTT CSVRSGPGVGELFF
TRBD1 . TRBJ1-1 TRBV5-1 TGCGCCAGCAGCTTCTCCGGGACAGAGAGTTACACTGAAGCTTTCTTT CASSFSGTESYTEAFF
TRBD1 . TRBJ2-5 TRBV5-6 TGTGCCAGCAGCGTACAGGGGGGTCGGGAGACCCAGTACTTC CASSVQGGRETQYF
TRBD2 . TRBJ2-3 TRBV10-1 TGCGCCAGCAGGCCTAGCGGGGGGTCAGATACGCAGTATTTT CASRPSGGSDTQYF
. . TRBJ2-1 TRBV24-1 TGTGCCACCAGTGATACCCGTGCCCGCTCCTACAATGAGCAGTTCTTC CATSDTRARSYNEQFF
TRBD1 . TRBJ2-5 TRBV19 TGTGCCAGCAAGACAGGGGCGCCCCATCAAGAGACCCAGTACTTC CASKTGAPHQETQYF
TRBD1 few TRBJ1-2 TRBV7-2 TGTGCCAGCAGCCCCGGGACAGGGGCCGTAGGAGGCTACACCTTC CASSPGTGAVGGYTF
. . TRBJ2-7 TRBV3-1 TGTGCCAGCAGCCAAGCCTTCAGGGCGCTCAGCTTC CASSQAFRALSF
. few TRBJ2-3 TRBV12-3/TRBV12-4 TGTGCCAGCAGACCAGGGACCGGCTGGACGCAGTATTTT CASRPGTGWTQYF
. . TRBJ2-1 TRBV20-1 TGCAGTGCTAGAGCTCCTATGAGCTCCTACAATGAGCAGTTCTTC CSARAPMSSYNEQFF
. few TRBJ2-5 TRBV5-1 TGCGCCAGCAGATTTGCAGGGGAAGAGACCCAGTACTTC CASRFAGEETQYF
. . TRBJ2-3 TRBV20-1 TGCAGTGCTAGAGATGCGCGGGGGCTACTTACAGATACGCAGTATTTT CSARDARGLLTDTQYF
. . TRBJ1-6 TRBV12-3/TRBV12-4 TGTGCCAGCAGTACCTCTTATTCGGGTTTTTCACCCCTCCACTTT CASSTSYSGFSPLHF
. few TRBJ1-2 TRBV20-1 TGCAGTGCTAGACCCCAGGGAGACTATGGCTACACCTTC CSARPQGDYGYTF